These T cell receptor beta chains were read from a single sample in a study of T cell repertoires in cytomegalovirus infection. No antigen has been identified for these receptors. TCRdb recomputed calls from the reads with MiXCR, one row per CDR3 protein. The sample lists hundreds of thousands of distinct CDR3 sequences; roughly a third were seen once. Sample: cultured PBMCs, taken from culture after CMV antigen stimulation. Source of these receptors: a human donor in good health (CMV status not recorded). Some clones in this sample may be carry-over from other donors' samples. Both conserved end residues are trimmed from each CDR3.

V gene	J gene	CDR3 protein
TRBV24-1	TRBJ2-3	ATSDLAGDTQY
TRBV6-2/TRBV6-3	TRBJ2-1	ASSSPSRNEQF
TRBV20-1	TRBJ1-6	SAPLSSYNSPLH
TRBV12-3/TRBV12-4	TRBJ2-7	ASSPPGHQTGEQY
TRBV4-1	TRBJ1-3	ASSPHRGFSSSGNTIY
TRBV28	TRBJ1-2	ASSLGGRVRYGYT
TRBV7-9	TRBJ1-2	ASSLADHWLYGYT
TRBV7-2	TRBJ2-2	ASSLKLAGAGELF
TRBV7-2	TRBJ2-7	ASSLGQGAPYEQY
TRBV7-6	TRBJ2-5	ASSLGGLRGTQY
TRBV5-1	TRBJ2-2	ASSLDPLAGEAGELF
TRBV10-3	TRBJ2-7	AISEAGYEQY
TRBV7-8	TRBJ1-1	ASSQDRGQAF
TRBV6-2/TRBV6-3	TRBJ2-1	ASSYGGQVIDEQF
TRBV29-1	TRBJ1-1	SADRDTNTEAF
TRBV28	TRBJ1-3	ASSTPGSGSGNTIY
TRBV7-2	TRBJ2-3	ASSSPLVRRTQY
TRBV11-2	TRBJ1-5	ASSPTGAGNQPQH
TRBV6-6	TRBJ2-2	ASSPSEYTGELF
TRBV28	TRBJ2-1	ASSFELGPQRGSPNNEQF
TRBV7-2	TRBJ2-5	ASSSPGEETQY
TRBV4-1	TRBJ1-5	ASSQEFPPRNQPQH
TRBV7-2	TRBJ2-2	ASSLAGTGYAAGELF
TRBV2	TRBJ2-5	ATVVRRGGDRQTQY
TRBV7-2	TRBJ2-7	ASSLVPGSGEQY
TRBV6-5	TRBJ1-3	ASSVDRNSGNTIY
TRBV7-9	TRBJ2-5	ATTWFVAGGGETQY
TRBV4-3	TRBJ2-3	ASSQELAGERTQY
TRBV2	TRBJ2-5	ASSLDRGKQETQY
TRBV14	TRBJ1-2	ASRPNGQGAFGYT
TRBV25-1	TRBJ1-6	ATQDAGTGLYNSPLH
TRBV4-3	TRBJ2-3	ASSRMRGTTDTQY
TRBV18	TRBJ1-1	ASSPWDGMNTEAF
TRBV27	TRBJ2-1	ASSSSLAGSPGNEQF
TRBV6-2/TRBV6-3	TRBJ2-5	ASSYSETQY
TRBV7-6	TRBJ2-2	ASSPGPRAGSPANTGELF
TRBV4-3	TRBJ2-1	ASSQEPQAGAWNEQF
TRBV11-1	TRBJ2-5	ASSLGEDSQETQY
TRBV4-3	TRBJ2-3	ASSQEVGGRGTDTQY
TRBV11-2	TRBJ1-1	ASSHPGQVNTEAF
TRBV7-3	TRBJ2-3	ASSLQAGGSDTQY
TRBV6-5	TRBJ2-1	ASSSVLSSYNEQF
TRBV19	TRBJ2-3	ASSKIRGASTDTQY
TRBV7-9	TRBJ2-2	ASSTPDRTGELF
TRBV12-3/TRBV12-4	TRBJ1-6	ASSLGRIYNSPLH
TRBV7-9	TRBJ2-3	ASSLAPAFAGDTDTQY
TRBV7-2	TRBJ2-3	ASSSSGGRDTQY
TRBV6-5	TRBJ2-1	ASRRQAGEQF